The 14 T cell receptor beta chains listed next were all sequenced from one sample in a study of blood T cell repertoires in COVID-19. This table comes from immunoSEQ multiplex PCR, and its TCRdb copy is limited to in-frame clones, with some not included. The sample includes some 57,000 clones, roughly 82% of them seen just once. Input material: peripheral blood. These receptors came from a woman older than 75 with acute or convalescent COVID-19.

This chain connects TRBV19 to TRBJ2-2; D possibly corresponds to TRBD1 (5 bases). V was pared by 4 bases and J by 0 bases, with 9 bases between. Germline values: CDR1 LNHDA, CDR2 SQIVND (reference sequence). This CDR3 is 15 amino acids long. The CDR3 region is CASSTDRSNTGELFF. The CDR3 bases are TGTGCCAGTAGTACCGACAGATCGAACACCGGGGAGCTGTTTTTT.

The chain links TRBV11-1 to TRBJ1-6, with a weak D call TRBD1 (5 bases). V lost 5 bases and J lost 5, with 7 bases in between. CDR1 is SGHAT and CDR2 is FQDESV in the germline V gene (reference sequence). The CDR3 is 13 amino acids. The CDR3 region is CASSETDNSPLHF. The CDR3 DNA follows: TGTGCCAGCAGCGAGACAGATAATTCACCCCTCCACTTT. Based on the CDR3 plus reference TRBV11-1 and TRBJ1-6, the full variable domain is EAEVAQSPRYKITEKSQAVAFWCDPISGHATLYWYRQILGQGPELLVQFQDESVVDDSQLPKDRFSAERLKGVDSTLKIQPAELGDSAMYLCASSETDNSPLHFGNGTRLTVT.

This clone was counted once. The CDR3 nucleotides read TGTGCCAGTGGGACATTTGAAGCTTTCTTT. It codes for CASGTFEAFF. This sequence joins TRBV28 and TRBJ1-1; D may be TRBD1 (6 bases). The CDR3 runs to 10 residues. The germline V gene encodes CDR1 MDHEN and CDR2 SYDVKM. V was cut by 9 bases and J by 7 bases, with 9 bases left in between.

V is TRBV3-1 (or the pseudogene TRBV3-2) and J is TRBJ2-5; no clear D. The CDR3 runs 15 residues. V dropped 2 bases and J dropped 0 bases, with 10 bases sitting between them. Germline V gene lookup returns CDR1 LGHDT and CDR2 YNNKEL (reference sequence). The DNA for the CDR3 is TGTGCCAGCAGCCAATCATCCGGGTACCAAGAGACCCAGTACTTC. This codes for CASSQSSGYQETQYF.

This clone appeared a single time. V usage is TRBV30 and J usage is TRBJ2-2; D is perhaps TRBD1 (6 bases). The CDR3 runs to 14 residues. V lost 0 bases, J lost 7 bases, and 12 bases lay in between. Germline CDR1 and CDR2: GTSNPN and SVGIG (reference sequence). CDR3 nucleotides: TGTGCCTGGAGTGTATTACAGGGCAGCGGGGAGCTGTTTTTT. Translating it yields CAWSVLQGSGELFF. The full variable domain, rest sourced from reference TRBV30 and TRBJ2-2, is SQTIHQWPATLVQPVGSPLSLECTVEGTSNPNLYWYRQAAGRGLQLLFYSVGIGQISSEVPQNLSASRPQDRQFILSSKKLLLSDSGFYLCAWSVLQGSGELFFGEGSRLTVL.

The chain has TRBV6-1 and TRBJ1-3; D remains unclear. The germline V gene encodes CDR1 MNHNS and CDR2 SASEGT. Trimming shortened V by 3 bases and J by 0 bases, and 12 bases separated the two germline ends. The CDR3 extends over 16 amino acids. The chain's CDR3 is CASSELEVHSGNTIYF. CDR3 nucleotide sequence: TGTGCCAGCAGTGAGCTGGAGGTCCACTCTGGAAACACCATATATTTT.

The chain has TRBV5-1 and TRBJ1-4, with D perhaps TRBD1 (6 bases). Germline CDR1 and CDR2: SGHRS and YFSETQ. The V and J ends lost 3 bases and 8 bases respectively, with 14 bases between them. CDR3 size: 14 residues. The CDR3 DNA reads as TGCGCCAGCAGCTCGGGACAAGGAAGGGAAAAACTGTTTTTT. The encoded protein is CASSSGQGREKLFF.

The chain couples TRBV5-1 to TRBJ2-1, with D hard to call. There are 13 residues in the CDR3. Germline CDR1 is SGHRS and CDR2 is YFSETQ. The ends were cut back, 0 bases at V and 3 bases at J, with 4 bases in the middle. The CDR3 reads CASSLAFYNEQFF. For the CDR3, the DNA is TGCGCCAGCAGCTTGGCATTCTACAATGAGCAGTTCTTC.

This clone was counted a few times. The J gene is TRBJ2-7, the V gene TRBV2; 8 positions match TRBD1. The CDR3 is 15 residues long. V shed 2 bases and J 1 base; nucleotides not matched to a gene: 4. Germline CDR1 reads SNHLY; CDR2 reads FYNNEI. The CDR3 protein is CASSERDRRSYEQYF. The DNA of the CDR3 is TGTGCCAGCAGTGAACGGGACAGGAGGTCCTACGAGCAGTACTTC.

This clone showed up just a few times. The DNA of the CDR3 is TGTGCCAGCAGACCAGACAGGGTGGAAGGCTACACCTTC. It codes for CASRPDRVEGYTF. The gene calls are TRBV5-6 and TRBJ1-2, with TRBD1 matching over 7 bases. The germline V gene has CDR1 SGHDT and CDR2 YYEEEE. The CDR3 consists of 13 residues. V lost 5 bases to trimming and J lost 8 bases; unmatched junction nucleotides: 9.

The chain employs TRBV6-8 and TRBJ1-1; no definite D call. The V end was cut by 6 bases, the J end by 3 bases, with 14 bases between. The V gene's germline CDR1 is MNHGY and CDR2 SAAAGT. The CDR3 has 14 amino acids. This CDR3 is CASRSRRIDTEAFF. The CDR3 DNA reads as TGTGCCAGCAGGTCACGGAGAATCGACACTGAAGCTTTCTTT.

The chain links TRBV7-9 to TRBJ1-2; D uncertain. Germline assignment: CDR1 SEHNR and CDR2 FQNEAQ (reference sequence). Trimming stripped 2 bases from V and 2 bases from J, with 18 bases between. The CDR3 runs to 17 residues. The CDR3 nucleotides are TGTGCCAGCAGCTTAAATCTTGGAGCGGAACTGAACTATGGCTACACCTTC. Amino acids: CASSLNLGAELNYGYTF. The full variable domain, in which reference TRBV7-9 and TRBJ1-2 provide the parts outside the CDR3, is DTGVSQNPRHKITKRGQNVTFRCDPISEHNRLYWYRQTLGQGPEFLTYFQNEAQLEKSRLLSDRFSAERPKGSFSTLEIQRTEQGDSAMYLCASSLNLGAELNYGYTFGSGTRLTVV.

The rearrangement uses TRBV4-2 and TRBJ2-2, with TRBD2 matching 15 bases. The CDR3 loop spans 19 amino acids. Germline V CDR1 and CDR2: LGHNA, YNFKEQ. Trimming cost V 1 base and J 2 bases; bases outside gene matches: 5. The CDR3 DNA reads TGTGCCAGCAGCCAAGCGGGACTAGCGGGAGGTCTAAACACCGGGGAGCTGTTTTTT. It codes for CASSQAGLAGGLNTGELFF.

The chain carries TRBV30 and TRBJ1-2, with 7 bases fitting TRBD1. The CDR3 is 13 amino acids. Per the germline V gene, CDR1 is GTSNPN and CDR2 is SVGIG (reference sequence). V lost 0 bases, J lost 6 bases, and 4 bases stayed unmatched. CDR3 region: CAWSVKGANGYTF. The DNA for the CDR3 is TGTGCCTGGAGTGTAAAGGGGGCGAATGGCTACACCTTC.